A single sample gave rise to the 30 T cell receptor beta chains below, sequenced in a study of tumor-infiltrating lymphocytes in primary liver carcinoma listed by TCRdb under 2017. Without any cell sorting, total RNA and DNA were extracted together from around 18-30 mg of bulk tissue using the AllPrep DNA/RNA mini kit. Instrument used: Illumina HiSeq 2500. Using a constant-region primer and ProtoScript II reverse transcriptase, TCRbeta-specific cDNA was reverse-transcribed from 500 ng total RNA. The TCRbeta libraries were prepared through three rounds of nested multiplex PCR following a slightly modified ARM-PCR procedure. Each of the first two PCR rounds ran for 10 cycles and used multiplex TRBV1-TRBV30 forward primers together with a Cbeta reverse primer. The public reads were reprocessed in TCRdb via fastp at Q25 and MiXCR, keeping in-frame beta chains. Merged by CDR3 protein, the rows form single entries marked with the most common genes and DNA. Counted in this sample were more than 50,000 distinct CDR3 sequences; over 65% of them appeared once. Around 25% of the sample lies in the top ten.

The sequenced sample consisted of liver tumor tissue from sampling region 2. What this sample's cell subset or site label stands for: tumor region T2, inferior pole. These receptors were taken from a man in his forties with primary liver carcinoma and hepatitis B virus infection.

On this clonotype itself: An end of the junction does not agree with germline; a read error may underlie this. The chain joins TRBV12-3 or TRBV12-4 to TRBJ1-4, with D perhaps TRBD1 (5 bases). This CDR3 comprises 15 residues. The CDR3 DNA is TGTGCCAGCAGTTTAGCGCTCGGTGGAGGGGAAAAACTGCATTTT. Protein sequence: CASSLALGGGEKLHF.

With respect to this clonotype: One end of the junction fails to match germline, which may point to a read error. The V gene is TRBV4-1, the J gene TRBJ2-7; 8 bases fit TRBD2. CDR1 and CDR2 (germline): MGHRA, YSYEKL. This CDR3 spans 15 amino acids. The CDR3 nucleotides are TGCGCTAGCAGCCGGTCGTTCGGGGGGGTTGACGAGCACTACTTC. Its translation is CASSRSFGGVDEHYF.

This rearrangement joins TRBV11-2 to TRBJ1-1; weak D call: TRBD1 (5 bases). This CDR3 is 14 amino acids long. Germline values: CDR1 SGHAT, CDR2 FQNNGV. Trimming took off 5 bases at V and 5 bases at J, with 15 bases between the two ends. The CDR3 sequence: CASSPWNEGTEAFF. The DNA of the CDR3 is TGTGCCAGCAGCCCCTGGAATGAGGGGACTGAAGCTTTCTTT.

A word on this clonotype: This may arise from a read error, as a much more abundant clone is one base away. The V and J genes are TRBV5-6 and TRBJ1-2, with D maybe TRBD1 (5 bases). Per the germline V gene, CDR1 is SGHDT and CDR2 is YYEEEE. The CDR3 has 13 residues. Written as DNA, the CDR3 is TGTGCCAACAGCTCCGGACACGTCTATGGCTACACCTTC. Protein: CANSSGHVYGYTF.

Points on this clonotype: A read error may explain this, as a much larger clone is one base away. The V gene is TRBV30, the J gene TRBJ2-7; 7 bases map to TRBD2. CDR1 and CDR2 (germline): GTSNPN, SVGIG (reference sequence). The CDR3 spans 11 residues. The junction had 5 bases not matched to a gene; V was cut back by 4 bases and J by 8 bases. The DNA of the CDR3 is TGTGCCTGGACCCAGGGAGGGAAGCAGTACTTC. The encoded protein is CAWTQGGKQYF.

With respect to this clonotype: The missing conserved phenylalanine or tryptophan at the end of this CDR3 makes a read error likely. The J gene is TRBJ1-5, the V gene TRBV6-1; a possible D gene is TRBD1 (5 bases). Germline lookup yields CDR1 MNHNS and CDR2 SASEGT. The CDR3 has 14 residues. CDR3 nucleotide sequence: TGTGCCAGCAGTGAAGGGGGCGGCAATCAGTCCCAGCATTAT. Protein: CASSEGGGNQSQHY.

In the case of this clonotype: At one end, the junction sequence differs from germline, possibly due to a read error. This rearrangement joins TRBV11-2 to TRBJ2-3; D remains ambiguous. The CDR3 length is 16 residues. Germline-derived CDR1 and CDR2 are SGHAT and FQNNGV. The CDR3 bases are TGTGCCAGCATGTTAGATGTGGAAGGCCTCACAGATACGCGGTATTTT. Its protein product is CASMLDVEGLTDTRYF.

For this clonotype: One junction end disagrees with the germline gene, perhaps due to a read error. The rearrangement uses TRBV4-2 and TRBJ2-5, with 9 bases identical to TRBD1. Germline V gene data show CDR1 as LGHNA and CDR2 as YNFKEQ. The CDR3 length is 15 residues. This chain's CDR3 is CASRQEQGAGETQYF. The CDR3 DNA sequence: TGTGCCAGCAGGCAAGAACAGGGGGCAGGGGAGACCCAGTACTTC.

With respect to this clonotype: Mismatch with germline at one junction end may stem from a read error. The chain employs TRBV6-5 and TRBJ1-1; D ambiguous. CDR3 length equals 14 residues. Looked up from germline, CDR1 is MNHEY and CDR2 is SVGAGI. CDR3 nucleotide sequence: TGTACCAGCAGTTACGGAGGTAGTAACACTGAAGCTTTCTTT. Encoded protein: CTSSYGGSNTEAFF.

In regard to this clonotype: One junction end does not reproduce the germline sequence, and a read error may be involved. This sequence joins TRBV7-9 and TRBJ2-7, with D possibly being TRBD2 (5 bases). Germline V gene lookup returns CDR1 SEHNR and CDR2 FQNEAQ (reference sequence). This CDR3 region has 13 residues. The CDR3 nucleotides read TGTGCCAGCAACCCGTCTAGCTCCTGCGAGCAGTACTTC. Protein sequence: CASNPSSSCEQYF.

With regard to this clonotype: This CDR3 is missing its conserved last phenylalanine or tryptophan, likely due to a read error. The gene calls are TRBV2 and TRBJ2-5; the match to TRBD2 covers 13 bases. V lost 6 bases and J lost 2; bases outside the gene matches: 6. Germline V gene data show CDR1 as SNHLY and CDR2 as FYNNEI. The CDR3 totals 16 residues. The CDR3: CASSAGTSGKQETQYI. In DNA form, the CDR3 reads TGTGCCAGCAGCGCCGGGACTAGCGGGAAACAAGAGACCCAGTACATC.

Note on this clonotype: An end of the junction differs from the germline gene, which may be a read error. The chain joins TRBV29-1 to TRBJ2-1, with 10 bases aligning to TRBD2. The germline V gene has CDR1 SQVTM and CDR2 ANQGSEA. The CDR3 sequence is 14 residues long. The CDR3 coding sequence is TGCAGCGTCCTCAGAGCGGGAGGGCTAAATGAGCAGTTATTC. It is translated as CSVLRAGGLNEQLF.

Concerning this clonotype: This may arise from a read error, as a much more abundant clone is one base away. This chain uses TRBV2 with TRBJ1-5; no clear D. The CDR3 is 14 residues long. Germline assignment: CDR1 SNHLY and CDR2 FYNNEI. Trimming stripped 8 bases from V and 0 bases from J, with 11 bases between. The CDR3 loop is CASSQAYSNQPQHF. The CDR3 coding sequence is TGTGCCAGCTCTCAGGCCTATAGCAATCAGCCCCAGCATTTT.

Notes on this clonotype: Germline is not matched at one junction end, which may reflect a read error. The rearrangement joins TRBV11-2 to TRBJ2-2; D possibly matches TRBD1 or TRBD2 (5 bases each). Germline V gene data show CDR1 as SGHAT and CDR2 as FQNNGV. CDR3 length: 17 residues. CDR3 amino acids: CASSLVRTYPGTGEPLF. The CDR3 coding sequence is TGTGCCAGTAGCTTAGTTCGGACGTACCCAGGGACCGGGGAGCCGCTTTTT.

In regard to this clonotype: One junction end does not reproduce the germline sequence, and a read error may be involved. Here the CDR3 reads CAGSLVAGGPYERYF. The CDR3 DNA follows: TGTGCCGGCAGCTTAGTGGCGGGAGGGCCGTACGAGCGGTACTTC. The gene calls are TRBV11-2 and TRBJ2-7, with 9 bases aligning to TRBD2. This CDR3 region has 15 residues. Per germline, CDR1 SGHAT and CDR2 FQNNGV. The whole variable domain, filled in from reference TRBV11-2 and TRBJ2-7, reads EAGVAQSPRYKIIEKRQSVAFWCNPISGHATLYWYQQILGQGPKLLIQFQNNGVVDDSQLPKDRFSAERLKGVDSTLKIQPAKLEDSAVYLCAGSLVAGGPYERYFGPGTRLTVT.

About this clonotype itself: One end of the junction varies from germline; a read error may be responsible. CDR3 coding DNA: TGTGCCAGCGGTTTTAGCGGGAGTTCCTACGAGCAGTACTTC. Translating it yields CASGFSGSSYEQYF. The V call is TRBV12-3 or TRBV12-4, the J call TRBJ2-7, with 9 bases aligning to TRBD2. CDR3 length equals 14 residues.

The rearrangement links TRBV13 to TRBJ2-1, with TRBD1 matching over 8 bases. Unmatched junction bases numbered 10, after V lost 7 bases and J lost 2 bases. The CDR3 covers 16 residues. The germline gives CDR1 PRHDT, CDR2 FYEKMQ (reference sequence). CDR3 loop: CASTPRGQAPYNEQFF. CDR3 coding DNA: TGTGCCAGCACTCCAAGGGGACAGGCTCCCTACAATGAGCAGTTCTTC.

Worth noting for this clonotype: One end of the junction is discordant with germline, which a read error may explain. The rearrangement uses TRBV5-1 and TRBJ2-7, with a possible D match to TRBD1 (5 bases). In germline, CDR1 is SGHRS, CDR2 YFSETQ. The CDR3 extends over 15 amino acids. CDR3 amino acids: CANSLQFDSVYEQYF. CDR3 nucleotides: TGCGCCAACAGCTTGCAGTTCGACAGTGTCTACGAGCAGTACTTC.

Note on this clonotype: No conserved phenylalanine or tryptophan ends this CDR3, so it is likely a read error. The gene calls are TRBV13 and TRBJ1-5, with TRBD1 identical over 10 bases. The CDR3 is 16 residues long. CDR1 PRHDT and CDR2 FYEKMQ come from the germline V gene (reference sequence). CDR3 in amino acids: CDSSLRGQGGERPQHS. The CDR3, as DNA: TGTGATAGCAGCTTAAGAGGACAGGGGGGCGAAAGGCCCCAGCATTCT.

Many counts were recorded for this clonotype. This rearrangement joins TRBV28 to TRBJ1-5, with 7 bases identical to TRBD1. The CDR3 is 16 amino acids. Germline CDR1 and CDR2: MDHEN and SYDVKM. The J segment lost 3 bases and the V segment lost 8 bases, leaving 13 bases of the junction unmatched. Written as DNA, the CDR3 is TGTGCCAGCTCCTTTGGAGGCAGGGGGAACAATCAGCCCCAGCATTTT. Its translation: CASSFGGRGNNQPQHF. The full variable domain, completed using reference TRBV28 and TRBJ1-5, is DVKVTQSSRYLVKRTGEKVFLECVQDMDHENMFWYRQDPGLGLRLIYFSYDVKMKEKGDIPEGYSVSREKKERFSLILESASTNQTSMYLCASSFGGRGNNQPQHFGDGTRLSIL.

This clonotype appeared many times. CDR3 amino acids: CASSEVQGFEKLFF. Written as DNA, the CDR3 is TGTGCCAGCAGTGAAGTACAGGGGTTCGAAAAACTGTTTTTT. The chain combines TRBV2 with TRBJ1-4; 7 bases match TRBD1. V lost 1 base to trimming and J lost 8 bases; unmatched junction nucleotides: 4. Germline V lookup: CDR1 SNHLY, CDR2 FYNNEI. This CDR3 is 14 amino acids long.

As for this clonotype: A read error may produce the germline difference seen at one junction end. This chain uses TRBV7-9 with TRBJ2-7, with no clear D. The CDR3 covers 13 residues. Germline values: CDR1 SEHNR, CDR2 FQNEAQ (reference sequence). CDR3 protein: CVSSLANTYEQYF. DNA for the CDR3: TGTGTCAGCAGCTTAGCTAATACCTACGAGCAGTACTTC.

The V call is TRBV6-1, the J call TRBJ2-2; the D gene is possibly TRBD2 (5 bases). Germline V CDR1 and CDR2: MNHNS, SASEGT. With 5 bases removed from V and 6 bases from J, the gap between germline ends came to 16 bases. The CDR3 sequence is 15 residues long. The CDR3 here is CASSSHQWESGELFF. The CDR3 nucleotides read TGTGCCAGCAGTTCCCACCAGTGGGAGTCCGGGGAGCTGTTTTTT.

On this clonotype itself: A read error may account for a junction end that differs from germline. This chain links TRBV6-1 with TRBJ1-1, with 8 nucleotides matching TRBD1. The CDR3 runs 14 residues. Germline values: CDR1 MNHNS, CDR2 SASEGT. The CDR3 is CTSSEQGARTEAFF. In DNA form, the CDR3 reads TGTACCAGCAGCGAGCAGGGGGCTCGCACTGAAGCTTTCTTT.

The chain is built from TRBV21-1 and TRBJ1-5. TRBV21-1 is an annotated pseudogene. This CDR3 contains 14 residues. The CDR3 DNA follows: TGTGCCAGCAGCCGACGCGTTAGCAAACAGCCCCAACATTTT. Amino acid sequence: CASSRRVSKQPQHF.

This clonotype was recorded many times. The V call is TRBV6-5, the J call TRBJ2-1, with 9 bases that match TRBD1. This CDR3 has 14 residues. Losses at the gene ends were 5 bases for V and 10 bases for J; bases not matched to a gene: 9. Germline CDR1 and CDR2: MNHEY and SVGAGI. The CDR3 region is CASSPGQGGQEQFF. CDR3 nucleotides: TGTGCCAGCAGTCCGGGACAGGGCGGTCAGGAGCAGTTCTTC.

Of note for this clonotype: No conserved phenylalanine or tryptophan ends this CDR3, so it is likely a read error. The CDR3 spells CASSQQRPYSGNTIYL. DNA of the CDR3: TGTGCCAGCAGTCAACAGCGACCGTACTCTGGAAACACCATATATTTA. The chain uses TRBV6-5 and TRBJ1-3; no definite D call. This CDR3 contains 16 residues. The germline V gene has CDR1 MNHEY and CDR2 SVGAGI. Trimming pared 5 bases from V and 0 bases from J, leaving 14 bases between.

As regards this clonotype: Mismatch with germline at one junction end may stem from a read error. The chain is built from TRBV6-1 and TRBJ2-7; D ambiguous. The CDR3 extends over 13 amino acids. Germline V gives CDR1 MNHNS, CDR2 SASEGT. CDR3 residues: CTSSEWDFYEHYF. DNA for the CDR3: TGTACCAGTAGTGAATGGGATTTCTACGAGCATTACTTC.

The chain links TRBV20-1 to TRBJ2-2; 9 nucleotides align to TRBD1. The CDR3 totals 15 residues. Germline V gene data show CDR1 as DFQATT and CDR2 as SNEGSKA (reference sequence). With 3 bases clipped from V and 6 bases from J, the junction kept 8 bases outside the gene matches. CDR3 in amino acids: CSASDLYRGPGELFF. DNA of the CDR3: TGCAGTGCTAGTGATCTATACAGGGGGCCCGGGGAGCTGTTTTTT.

Only one count was recorded for this clonotype. A much larger clone lies a single base off, so this may be a read error. J is TRBJ1-1 and V is TRBV20-1; D perhaps matches TRBD1 (5 bases). Germline assignment: CDR1 DFQATT and CDR2 SNEGSKA (reference sequence). The CDR3 has 13 amino acids. The CDR3 protein is CSAGGVLNIEAFF. The CDR3, as DNA: TGCAGTGCTGGGGGAGTACTGAACATTGAAGCTTTCTTT.